The 24 T cell receptor beta chains presented below share a single source sample, sequenced in a study of T cells in Graves' hyperthyroidism and ophthalmopathy. Regions amplified from RNA transcripts were the TCR beta CDR3 regions. When the TCR CDR3 underwent first-round RT-PCR, the HTBI primer set was used. TCRdb recomputed calls from the multiplex PCR reads with MiXCR, one row per CDR3 protein. The table shows 500,000 to 650,000 distinct CDR3 sequences, with 14% occurring only once. Material: blood. These TCRs come from a middle-aged woman with Graves' hyperthyroidism.

V usage is TRBV28 and J usage is TRBJ1-6; TRBD1 might be the D (6 bases). Looked up from germline, CDR1 is MDHEN and CDR2 is SYDVKM. The V end was cut by 9 bases, the J end by 0 bases, with 15 bases between. CDR3 size: 16 residues. The CDR3 reads CASLEGQTSYNSPLHF. For the CDR3, the DNA is TGTGCCAGTCTCGAAGGACAGACCTCCTATAATTCACCCCTCCACTTT.

This clonotype was picked up many times. The J gene is TRBJ2-1, the V gene TRBV7-3, with no clear D. There are 15 residues in the CDR3. Germline V lookup: CDR1 SGHTA, CDR2 FQGTGA. V was trimmed by 5 bases and J by 8 bases, leaving 19 bases between them. For the CDR3, the DNA is TGTGCCAGCAGCAAAACGGACCACCCCCAGGATGAGCAGTTCTTC. As protein: CASSKTDHPQDEQFF.

This chain uses TRBV19 with TRBJ1-3; TRBD1 matches 8 bases. V trimming: 5 bases; J trimming: 0 bases; junction bases outside the gene matches: 12. Germline V gene data show CDR1 as LNHDA and CDR2 as SQIVND (reference sequence). CDR3 length: 18 residues. CDR3 loop: CASSVARTGLFSGNTIYF. CDR3 nucleotides: TGTGCCAGTAGTGTCGCCCGGACAGGGCTCTTCTCTGGAAACACCATATATTTT.

Ten or more counts support this clonotype. The chain couples TRBV5-1 to TRBJ2-4; 7 bases are shared with TRBD2. V dropped 0 bases and J dropped 6; count of bases not matched to a gene: 6. This CDR3 region has 15 residues. Germline V gene lookup returns CDR1 SGHRS and CDR2 YFSETQ. CDR3 region: CASSLGASGRNIQYF. The CDR3 DNA reads TGCGCCAGCAGCTTGGGGGCTAGCGGAAGAAACATTCAGTACTTC.

The chain uses TRBV7-2 and TRBJ2-1; TRBD2 aligns across 14 bases. The CDR3 sequence is 15 residues long. V lost 4 bases and J lost 10; bases outside the gene matches: 6. Per germline, CDR1 SGHTA and CDR2 FQGNSA. The CDR3 loop reads CASSSWGLAGDEQFF. In DNA, the CDR3 is TGTGCCAGCAGCTCCTGGGGACTAGCGGGAGACGAGCAGTTCTTC.

V and J are TRBV4-1 and TRBJ1-5; the D gene is possibly TRBD1 (5 bases). In germline, CDR1 is MGHRA, CDR2 YSYEKL. The V end was cut by 1 base, the J end by 3 bases, with 10 bases between. This CDR3 is 15 amino acids long. This CDR3 reads CASSQGVGTNQPQHF. CDR3 nucleotides: TGCGCCAGCAGCCAAGGGGTCGGGACCAATCAGCCCCAGCATTTT.

This clonotype was counted many times. The chain recombines TRBV7-2 with TRBJ2-2, with 8 bases matching TRBD2. The germline gives CDR1 SGHTA, CDR2 FQGNSA. This CDR3 is 15 amino acids long. Trimming took 5 bases from V and 1 from J; bases not matched to a gene: 3. The CDR3 loop is CASSPTSGNTGELFF. The DNA for the CDR3 is TGTGCCAGCAGCCCCACTAGCGGGAACACCGGGGAGCTGTTTTTT.

This clonotype occurred many times. This chain links TRBV3-1 with TRBJ2-1; 7 nucleotides align to TRBD2. Germline loops: CDR1 LGHDT, CDR2 YNNKEL (reference sequence). The CDR3 totals 17 residues. Trimming removed 2 bases from V and 3 bases from J; junction bases left unmatched: 10. CDR3 amino acids: CASSQTPTSALYNEQFF. The CDR3 region has the DNA TGTGCCAGCAGCCAAACTCCCACTAGCGCCCTCTACAATGAGCAGTTCTTC.

This clonotype was recorded many times. The rearrangement uses TRBV27 and TRBJ1-4; no clear D. CDR3 size: 14 residues. The V gene lost 5 bases and the J gene lost 3 bases, with 10 bases spanning the gap. Germline V gene lookup returns CDR1 MNHEY and CDR2 SMNVEV (reference sequence). The CDR3 DNA sequence: TGTGCCAGCAGTCCTCAAGCGGCTAATGAAAAACTGTTTTTT. This translates into CASSPQAANEKLFF.

The J gene is TRBJ1-2, the V gene TRBV19; D perhaps matches TRBD1 (5 bases). The germline V gene encodes CDR1 LNHDA and CDR2 SQIVND (reference sequence). The length of the CDR3 is 17 residues. Trimming cost V 3 bases and J 1 base, with 18 bases left between them. CDR3 DNA sequence: TGTGCCAGTAGTATGGAGGTCTGGGGCGCTGGTAACTATGGCTACACCTTC. Translation gives CASSMEVWGAGNYGYTF.

This clonotype was seen at least ten times. The rearrangement uses TRBV7-3 and TRBJ1-2, with 9 bases fitting TRBD1. CDR3 length: 16 residues. CDR1 SGHTA and CDR2 FQGTGA come from the germline V gene. With 5 bases clipped from V and 7 bases from J, the junction kept 14 bases outside the gene matches. The CDR3 here is CASSLGTGTEASGYTF. The CDR3 DNA sequence: TGTGCCAGCAGCCTCGGGACAGGGACGGAGGCGAGTGGCTACACCTTC.

The V call is TRBV3-1, the J call TRBJ1-2; 8 bases agree with TRBD1. This CDR3 is 14 amino acids long. Looked up from germline, CDR1 is LGHDT and CDR2 is YNNKEL (reference sequence). After removal of 3 bases from V and 6 bases from J, the junction contained 6 bases not matched to a gene. CDR3 loop: CASSQRQGKDGYTF. For the CDR3, the DNA is TGTGCCAGCAGCCAGCGACAGGGGAAGGATGGCTACACCTTC.

This clonotype has at least ten counts. V is TRBV11-2 and J is TRBJ1-1; D perhaps matches TRBD1 (6 bases). The V end was cut by 4 bases, the J end by 4 bases, with 13 bases between. Per germline, CDR1 SGHAT and CDR2 FQNNGV. The CDR3 has 14 amino acids. CDR3 DNA sequence: TGTGCCAGCAGCTCCGACAGGTTGGTCACTGAAGCTTTCTTT. It is translated as CASSSDRLVTEAFF.

This sequence joins TRBV20-1 and TRBJ2-7, with TRBD2 identical over 8 bases. CDR1 and CDR2 from the germline V gene are DFQATT and SNEGSKA (reference sequence). Losses at the gene ends were 1 base for V and 2 bases for J; bases not matched to a gene: 4. CDR3 length: 14 amino acids. For the CDR3, the DNA is TGCAGTGCTAGAGGGCGGGAGGCCACCTACGAGCAGTACTTC. This translates into CSARGREATYEQYF.

This clonotype was observed a few times. CDR3 DNA sequence: TGCAGTGCTCCAGAGATACGGGGGTTGGCCTACAATGAGCAGTTCTTC. Protein: CSAPEIRGLAYNEQFF. The V gene is TRBV20-1, the J gene TRBJ2-1, with a tentative D call TRBD2 (6 bases). Per the germline V gene, CDR1 is DFQATT and CDR2 is SNEGSKA (reference sequence). V lost 5 bases and J 2 bases, leaving 19 bases between the germline ends. The CDR3 covers 16 residues.

This clonotype occurred many times. This chain connects TRBV29-1 to TRBJ2-7; D may be TRBD1 or TRBD2 (5 bases each). Trimming stripped 4 bases from V and 7 bases from J, with 17 bases between. The germline V gene has CDR1 SQVTM and CDR2 ANQGSEA. The CDR3 is 13 residues long. CDR3 sequence reads: CSVVWRVGGEQYF. Written as DNA, the CDR3 is TGCAGCGTTGTATGGCGGGTTGGGGGTGAGCAGTACTTC.

This clonotype came up many times. This chain connects TRBV13 to TRBJ2-7, with 9 positions matching TRBD1. Looked up from germline, CDR1 is PRHDT and CDR2 is FYEKMQ (reference sequence). The CDR3 is 15 amino acids. After removal of 5 bases from V and 5 bases from J, the junction contained 10 bases not matched to a gene. The CDR3 loop is CASSQTRDRVDEQYF. CDR3 in DNA: TGTGCCAGCAGCCAGACCAGGGACAGGGTCGACGAGCAGTACTTC.

This clonotype was recorded many times. The chain combines TRBV29-1 with TRBJ2-1; D tentatively fits TRBD1 or TRBD2 (5 bases each). The CDR3 spans 12 residues. In germline, CDR1 is SQVTM, CDR2 ANQGSEA. The V end lost 6 bases, the J end lost 5 bases, and 11 bases lay between the germline ends. The CDR3 loop reads CSVGPGHNEQFF. CDR3 DNA sequence: TGCAGCGTGGGACCCGGACACAATGAGCAGTTCTTC.

The table lists this clonotype with many counts. The chain couples TRBV11-2 to TRBJ2-7, with 7 bases identical to TRBD1. From germline, CDR1 is SGHAT and CDR2 FQNNGV. V lost 5 bases to trimming and J lost 0 bases; unmatched junction nucleotides: 7. The CDR3 has 15 residues. CDR3 residues: CASSTWTGFSYEQYF. The CDR3 region has the DNA TGTGCCAGCAGCACGTGGACAGGTTTCTCCTACGAGCAGTACTTC.

As regards this clonotype: A much larger clone lies a single base off, so this may be a read error. The genes are TRBV20-1 and TRBJ1-1; D unclear. CDR3 length: 14 amino acids. CDR1 and CDR2 (germline): DFQATT, SNEGSKA (reference sequence). V lost 7 bases and J lost 10, with 25 bases in between. CDR3 residues: CSVLGPGSSSVAFF. The CDR3 DNA reads TGCAGTGTCCTAGGACCGGGGAGCTCTTCTGTAGCTTTCTTT.

Ten or more counts support this clonotype. CDR3 in DNA: TGTGCCAGCAGTTTATTAGCGGGAGGGCGAAATGAGCAGTTCTTC. Translating it yields CASSLLAGGRNEQFF. This chain links TRBV28 with TRBJ2-1; 11 bases map to TRBD2. CDR3 length: 15 amino acids. CDR1 is MDHEN, CDR2 SYDVKM, per germline. The J segment lost 7 bases and the V segment lost 1 base, leaving 3 bases of the junction unmatched.

This clonotype was counted a few times. This chain connects TRBV2 to TRBJ2-1; possibly TRBD1 for D (6 bases). This CDR3 has 13 amino acids. Trimming pared 7 bases from V and 6 bases from J, leaving 13 bases between. Germline loops: CDR1 SNHLY, CDR2 FYNNEI. The CDR3 region is CASTPRGLNEQFF. In DNA, the CDR3 is TGTGCCAGCACCCCCAGGGGCCTCAATGAGCAGTTCTTC.

This clonotype was found many times. The chain joins TRBV19 to TRBJ2-1; no clear D. V was shortened by 1 base and J by 10 bases, with 11 bases between the two germline ends. The CDR3 is 13 amino acids. Germline CDR1 LNHDA, CDR2 SQIVND (reference sequence). CDR3 region: CASSIGSGWEQFF. The CDR3 DNA sequence: TGTGCCAGTAGTATAGGTTCCGGGTGGGAGCAGTTCTTC.

This clonotype was seen at least ten times. CDR3 sequence reads: CASRGPNTEAFF. The CDR3 coding sequence is TGTGCCAGCCGAGGGCCAAACACTGAAGCTTTCTTT. The chain carries TRBV28 and TRBJ1-1; D is unclear. CDR3 length: 12 amino acids. The germline gives CDR1 MDHEN, CDR2 SYDVKM. Trimming took 8 bases from V and 2 from J, leaving 9 bases between them.